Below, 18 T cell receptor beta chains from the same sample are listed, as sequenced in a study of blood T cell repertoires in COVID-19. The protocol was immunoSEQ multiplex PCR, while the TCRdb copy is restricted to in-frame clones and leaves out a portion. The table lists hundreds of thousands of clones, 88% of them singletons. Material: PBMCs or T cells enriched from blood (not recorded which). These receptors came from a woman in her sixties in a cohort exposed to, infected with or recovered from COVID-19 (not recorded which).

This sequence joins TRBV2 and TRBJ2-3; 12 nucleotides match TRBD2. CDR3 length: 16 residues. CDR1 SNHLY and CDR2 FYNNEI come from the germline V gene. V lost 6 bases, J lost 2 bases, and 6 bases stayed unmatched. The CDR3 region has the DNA TGTGCCAGCAGCGCTGGACTAGCGGGGATCACAGATACGCAGTATTTT. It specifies CASSAGLAGITDTQYF.

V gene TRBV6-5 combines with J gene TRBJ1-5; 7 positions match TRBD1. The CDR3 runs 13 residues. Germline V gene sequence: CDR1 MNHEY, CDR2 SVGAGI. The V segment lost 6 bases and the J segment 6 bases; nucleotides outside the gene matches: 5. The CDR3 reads CASRDRLIQPQHF. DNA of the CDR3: TGTGCCAGCAGGGACAGGCTAATTCAGCCCCAGCATTTT.

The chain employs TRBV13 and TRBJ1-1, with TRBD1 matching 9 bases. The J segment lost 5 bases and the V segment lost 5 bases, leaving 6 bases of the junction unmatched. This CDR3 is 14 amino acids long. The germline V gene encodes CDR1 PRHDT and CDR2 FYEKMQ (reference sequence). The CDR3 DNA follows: TGTGCCAGCAGCCCCCGGGACAGGGAGACTGAAGCTTTCTTT. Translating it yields CASSPRDRETEAFF.

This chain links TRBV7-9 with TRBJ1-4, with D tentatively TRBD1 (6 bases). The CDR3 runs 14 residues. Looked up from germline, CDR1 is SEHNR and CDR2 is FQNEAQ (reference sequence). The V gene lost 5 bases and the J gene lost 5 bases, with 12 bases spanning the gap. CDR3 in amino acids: CASSGGAENEKLFF. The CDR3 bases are TGTGCCAGCAGCGGGGGGGCAGAGAATGAAAAACTGTTTTTT.

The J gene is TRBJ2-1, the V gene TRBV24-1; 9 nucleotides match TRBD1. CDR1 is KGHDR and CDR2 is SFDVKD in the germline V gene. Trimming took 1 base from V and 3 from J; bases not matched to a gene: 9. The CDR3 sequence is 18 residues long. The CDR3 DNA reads TGTGCCACCAGTGATTTACGAACAGGACAGGGGAGCTACAATGAGCAGTTCTTC. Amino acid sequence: CATSDLRTGQGSYNEQFF.

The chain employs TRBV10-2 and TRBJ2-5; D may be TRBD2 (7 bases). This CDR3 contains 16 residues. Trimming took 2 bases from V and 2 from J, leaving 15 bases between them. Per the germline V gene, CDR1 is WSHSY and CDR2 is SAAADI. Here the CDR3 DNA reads TGCGCCAGCAGTGAGAGGGGGGGGAGACAACAAGAGACCCAGTACTTC. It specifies CASSERGGRQQETQYF.

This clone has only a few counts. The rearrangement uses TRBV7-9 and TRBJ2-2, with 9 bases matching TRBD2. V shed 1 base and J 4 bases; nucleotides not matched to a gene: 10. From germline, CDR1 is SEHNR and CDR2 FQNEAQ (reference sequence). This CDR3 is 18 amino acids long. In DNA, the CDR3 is TGTGCCAGCAGCTTAGAAGGCCGGCTAGCGGGAATCACCGGGGAGCTGTTTTTT. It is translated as CASSLEGRLAGITGELFF.

CDR3 amino acids: CATSGETSGGPGEQYF. Here the CDR3 DNA reads TGTGCCACCAGCGGCGAGACTAGCGGGGGTCCCGGCGAGCAGTACTTC. This chain connects TRBV15 to TRBJ2-7; 12 bases map to TRBD2. With V trimmed by 5 bases and J by 6 bases, 11 bases remained unmatched. The germline V gene encodes CDR1 LNHNV and CDR2 YYDKDF (reference sequence). This CDR3 is 16 amino acids long.

CDR3 nucleotides: TGTGCCAGCAGTTTGGACAGGGGGGATCAGCCCCAGCATTTT. Amino acid sequence: CASSLDRGDQPQHF. The V call is TRBV28, the J call TRBJ1-5, with 10 bases fitting TRBD1. The J segment lost 5 bases and the V segment lost 3 bases, leaving 1 base of the junction unmatched. Germline V gives CDR1 MDHEN, CDR2 SYDVKM. This CDR3 has 14 residues.

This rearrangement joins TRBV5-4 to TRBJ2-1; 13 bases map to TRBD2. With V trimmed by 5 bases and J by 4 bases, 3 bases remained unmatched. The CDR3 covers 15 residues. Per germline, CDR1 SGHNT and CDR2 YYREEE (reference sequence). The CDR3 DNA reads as TGTGCCAGCAGTGGGGGACTAGCGGGATACAATGAGCAGTTCTTC. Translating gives CASSGGLAGYNEQFF. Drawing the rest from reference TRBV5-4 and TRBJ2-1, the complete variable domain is ETGVTQSPTHLIKTRGQQVTLRCSSQSGHNTVSWYQQALGQGPQFIFQYYREEENGRGNFPPRFSGLQFPNYSSELNVNALELDDSALYLCASSGGLAGYNEQFFGPGTRLTVL.

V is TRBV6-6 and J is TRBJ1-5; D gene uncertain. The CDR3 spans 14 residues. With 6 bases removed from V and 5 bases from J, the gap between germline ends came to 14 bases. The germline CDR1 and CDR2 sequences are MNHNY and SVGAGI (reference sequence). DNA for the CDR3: TGTGCCAGCAGCTACGGTGGGCAAGATCAGCCCCAGCATTTT. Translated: CASSYGGQDQPQHF.

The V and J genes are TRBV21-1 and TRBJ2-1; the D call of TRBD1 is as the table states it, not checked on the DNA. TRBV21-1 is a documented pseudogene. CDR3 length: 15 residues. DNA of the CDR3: TGTGCCAGCAGCAACAAGGACAGGGGAGGCAATGAGCAGTTCTTC. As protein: CASSNKDRGGNEQFF.

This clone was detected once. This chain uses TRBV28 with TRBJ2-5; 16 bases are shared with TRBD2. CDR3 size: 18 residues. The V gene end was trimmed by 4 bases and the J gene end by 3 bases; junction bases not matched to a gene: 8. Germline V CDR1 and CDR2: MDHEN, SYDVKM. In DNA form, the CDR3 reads TGTGCCAGCAGTTCCCTCGGGACTAGCGGGAGGGCCAAAGAGACCCAGTACTTC. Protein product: CASSSLGTSGRAKETQYF. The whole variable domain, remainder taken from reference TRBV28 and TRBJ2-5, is DVKVTQSSRYLVKRTGEKVFLECVQDMDHENMFWYRQDPGLGLRLIYFSYDVKMKEKGDIPEGYSVSREKKERFSLILESASTNQTSMYLCASSSLGTSGRAKETQYFGPGTRLLVL.

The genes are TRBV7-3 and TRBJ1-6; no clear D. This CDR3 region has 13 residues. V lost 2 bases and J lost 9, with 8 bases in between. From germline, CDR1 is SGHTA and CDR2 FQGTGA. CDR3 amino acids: CASSLWPSSPLHF. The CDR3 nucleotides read TGTGCCAGCAGCTTATGGCCAAGTTCACCCCTCCACTTT.

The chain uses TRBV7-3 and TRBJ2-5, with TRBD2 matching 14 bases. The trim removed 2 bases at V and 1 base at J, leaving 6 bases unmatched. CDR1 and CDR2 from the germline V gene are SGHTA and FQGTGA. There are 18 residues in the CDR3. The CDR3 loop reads CASSLLGGTSGSQETQYF. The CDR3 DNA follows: TGTGCCAGCAGCTTATTGGGGGGGACTAGCGGGAGCCAAGAGACCCAGTACTTC.

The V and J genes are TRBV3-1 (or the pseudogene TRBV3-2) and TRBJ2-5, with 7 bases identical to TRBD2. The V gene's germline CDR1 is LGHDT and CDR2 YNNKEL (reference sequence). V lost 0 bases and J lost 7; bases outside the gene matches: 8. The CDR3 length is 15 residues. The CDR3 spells CASSQDRTGRGTQYF. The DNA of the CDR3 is TGTGCCAGCAGCCAAGATCGGACGGGGAGGGGGACCCAGTACTTC.

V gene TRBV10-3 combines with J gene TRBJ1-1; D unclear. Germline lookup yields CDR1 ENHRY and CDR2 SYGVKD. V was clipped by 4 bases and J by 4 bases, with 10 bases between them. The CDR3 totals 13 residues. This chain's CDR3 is CAISAEGFTEAFF. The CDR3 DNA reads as TGTGCCATCAGTGCGGAGGGATTCACTGAAGCTTTCTTT.

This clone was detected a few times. In nucleotides, the CDR3 is TGTGCCAGCTCACCGGCTCGGGAGGGCCCCTACGAGCAGTACTTC. It encodes CASSPAREGPYEQYF. V is TRBV18 and J is TRBJ2-7, with TRBD2 matching 8 bases. CDR1 is KGHSH, CDR2 LQKENI, per germline. This CDR3 comprises 15 residues. Trimming removed 3 bases from V and 2 bases from J; junction bases left unmatched: 6. Full variable domain (missing parts from reference TRBV18 and TRBJ2-7): NAGVMQNPRHLVRRRGQEARLRCSPMKGHSHVYWYRQLPEEGLKFMVYLQKENIIDESGMPKERFSAEFPKEGPSILRIQQVVRGDSAAYFCASSPAREGPYEQYFGPGTRLTVT.